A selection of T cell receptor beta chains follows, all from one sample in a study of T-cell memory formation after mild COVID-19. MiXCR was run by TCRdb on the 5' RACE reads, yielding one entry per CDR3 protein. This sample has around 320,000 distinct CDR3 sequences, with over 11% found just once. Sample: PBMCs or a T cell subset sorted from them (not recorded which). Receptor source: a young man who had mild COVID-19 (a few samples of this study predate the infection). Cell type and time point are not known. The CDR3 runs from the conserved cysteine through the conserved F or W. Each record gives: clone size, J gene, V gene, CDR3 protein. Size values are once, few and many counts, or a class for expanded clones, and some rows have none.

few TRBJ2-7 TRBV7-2 CASCLQGSSYEQYF
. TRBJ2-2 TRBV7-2 CASSYDSNTGELFF
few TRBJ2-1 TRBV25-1 CASSEQVYNEQFF
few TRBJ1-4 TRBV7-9 CASSLGGHKNEKLFF
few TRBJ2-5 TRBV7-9 CASSSGTGLETQYF
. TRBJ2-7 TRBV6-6 CASSYSGTGRVEQYF
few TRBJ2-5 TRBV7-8 CASRALAGNLQETQYF
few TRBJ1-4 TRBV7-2 CASSSPVGATNEKLFF
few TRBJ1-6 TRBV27 CASSLGVDRDAPLHF
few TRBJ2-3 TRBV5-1 CASSLDYRDTQYF
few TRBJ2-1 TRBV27 CASSHLLAGGLNEQFF